A selection of T cell receptor beta chains follows, all from one sample in a study of CD8+CD57+ T cells in acquired aplastic anemia. TCRdb reprocessed the reads via MiXCR and lists one record per CDR3 protein. Of about 120,000 distinct CDR3 sequences detected, about 43% appear once; the ten largest clones hold 2.6%. The source material was sorted CD4+, CD8+, or CD8+CD57+ T cells (not recorded which) from PBMCs. The receptors shown here come from a human donor with aplastic anemia. Each CDR3 is given with its conserved first and last residue. D genes are given only for firm matches.

V gene: TRBV20-1
D gene: NA
CDR3 protein: CSAPRSSGMNTEAFF

V gene: TRBV29-1
D gene: NA
CDR3 protein: CSVFEGTDTQYF

V gene: TRBV19
D gene: TRBD1
CDR3 protein: CASSSSRGQGASPLHF

V gene: TRBV28
D gene: TRBD1
CDR3 protein: CASMGFETGGFQPQHF

V gene: TRBV19
D gene: TRBD1
CDR3 protein: CASSGQVNTEAFF

V gene: TRBV19
D gene: TRBD2
CDR3 protein: CASSTMGGGADTQYF

V gene: TRBV9
D gene: NA
CDR3 protein: CASSVVGTTEAFF

V gene: TRBV20-1
D gene: TRBD1
CDR3 protein: CAGTGSNQPQHF

V gene: TRBV5-1
D gene: NA
CDR3 protein: CASRGGPTNEKLFF

V gene: TRBV5-5
D gene: TRBD1
CDR3 protein: CASSWGQGVGEQYF

V gene: TRBV2
D gene: NA
CDR3 protein: CASSRTVNQPQHF

V gene: TRBV29-1
D gene: NA
CDR3 protein: CSVEGKGVDTEAFF

V gene: TRBV11-1
D gene: NA
CDR3 protein: CASSSEWSSGNTIYF

V gene: TRBV6-6
D gene: TRBD1
CDR3 protein: CASSYSRDRASSPLHF

V gene: TRBV10-3
D gene: TRBD1
CDR3 protein: CAISEFGQGSEKLFF

V gene: TRBV19
D gene: TRBD1
CDR3 protein: CASSIADRGPYNEQFF

V gene: TRBV10-3
D gene: TRBD2
CDR3 protein: CAISRTSGGLTDTQYF

V gene: TRBV15
D gene: NA
CDR3 protein: CATSRPREEQYF

V gene: TRBV3-1
D gene: NA
CDR3 protein: CASKAVSSYNEQFF

V gene: TRBV19
D gene: TRBD1
CDR3 protein: CASRNTGQDFVVTEAFF

V gene: TRBV7-2
D gene: NA
CDR3 protein: CASSLDLYTGELFF

V gene: TRBV7-2
D gene: NA
CDR3 protein: CASSLVQGYNSPLHF

V gene: TRBV27
D gene: TRBD1
CDR3 protein: CASSPGQGPFYNEQFF

V gene: TRBV7-8
D gene: TRBD2
CDR3 protein: CASSSPLAGGLETQYF

V gene: TRBV2
D gene: NA
CDR3 protein: CASSDIANQPQHF

V gene: TRBV6-1
D gene: NA
CDR3 protein: CASSEQGDLRGYNEQFF

V gene: TRBV7-3
D gene: NA
CDR3 protein: CASSWRGLETQYF

V gene: TRBV15
D gene: NA
CDR3 protein: CATSRDPGTDTQYF

V gene: TRBV6-1
D gene: NA
CDR3 protein: CASSGGTPSGNSPLHF